This T cell receptor (beta chain) was sequenced for a study of control samples from healthy donors and cancer patients. The CDR3 runs 16 residues. Germline loops: CDR1 SQVTM, CDR2 ANQGSEA. V gave up 6 bases and J gave up 0 bases; unmatched junction bases: 6. This clone was counted once. Measured with immunoSEQ multiplex PCR; TCRdb has only the in-frame clones, and not every one. The sample holds roughly 130,000 clones; around nine tenths are singletons and the top ten take about 9%. This TCR came from a woman aged 25 to 45 in good health. Sequencing was carried out using blood. V usage is TRBV29-1 and J usage is TRBJ2-1, with 12 bases matching TRBD2. The CDR3: CSVGTSGPSSYNEQFF. The CDR3 coding sequence is TGCAGCGTGGGGACTAGCGGGCCTAGCTCCTACAATGAGCAGTTCTTC.